In its sample, the clone carrying this TCR beta chain was seen a few times. Method: immunoSEQ multiplex PCR; TCRdb's copy keeps in-frame clones and lacks some. The table has 150,000 or so clones, around 80% seen once. This sample stems from a study of blood T cell repertoires in COVID-19. Germline V gene lookup returns CDR1 SGHTA and CDR2 FQGTGA. Trimming removed 5 bases from V and 8 bases from J; junction bases left unmatched: 8. This CDR3 spans 14 amino acids. The V call is TRBV7-3, the J call TRBJ1-1; 10 nucleotides match TRBD1. The source is a human donor with acute or convalescent COVID-19. The donor label of this sample is uncertain. The sequencing sample was made of peripheral blood. The CDR3 nucleotides read TGTGCCAGCAGCCGACAGGGGGCTGGGACGGAAGCTTTCTTT. Translation: CASSRQGAGTEAFF.